This TCR beta chain was documented in a study of cytomegalovirus exposure and HLA in healthy donors. CDR1 is KGHSH and CDR2 is LQKENI in the germline V gene. The CDR3 spans 14 residues. The V gene end was trimmed by 3 bases and the J gene end by 7 bases; junction bases not matched to a gene: 3. Study-wide points: An apparent linkage of common viral pathogens to several of the most significant clusters emerged in a later analysis.

In the PCR, 60 Vbeta and 13 Jbeta primers were used. Only in-frame clones appear in the TCRdb table, and some are missing; sequencing was by immunoSEQ multiplex PCR. The sample lists about 140,000 clones, 65% to 75% seen once, with about 4.5% in the top ten. Points on this clone: The target antigen is unknown. Other DNA sequences within the sample encode an identical CDR3.

This receptor was obtained from a man aged 55 to 69 in good health and CMV-seronegative. Source material: PBMCs. This chain joins TRBV18 and TRBJ1-5, with 10 bases that match TRBD1. The CDR3 sequence: CASSPDRGRQPQHF. CDR3 bases: TGTGCCAGCTCACCCGACAGGGGGCGGCAGCCCCAGCATTTT.